These 10 T cell receptor beta chains were sequenced from one sample in a study of T cells in narcolepsy. Profiled with immunoSEQ multiplex PCR; TCRdb holds only in-frame clones, not every one. The sample has some 25,000 clones, about 80% seen once. The sequenced sample was CD45RA- memory CD4+ T cells from PBMCs. Receptors originate from a human donor with narcolepsy.

This clone has more than one count but fewer than ten. The rearrangement uses TRBV18 and TRBJ2-7, with 9 bases that match TRBD1. The CDR3 is made up of 15 amino acids. Losses at the gene ends were 3 bases for V and 2 bases for J; bases not matched to a gene: 5. Germline CDR1 and CDR2: KGHSH and LQKENI. As DNA, the CDR3 is TGTGCCAGCTCACCCGGGACAGGGAGGACCTACGAGCAGTACTTC. Translation gives CASSPGTGRTYEQYF.

This clone was observed a handful of times. This sequence joins TRBV5-1 and TRBJ2-5; D remains unclear. The germline V gene has CDR1 SGHRS and CDR2 YFSETQ. This CDR3 spans 13 amino acids. The V end was cut by 2 bases, the J end by 2 bases, with 7 bases between. Here the CDR3 reads CASSFNHQETQYF. In DNA, the CDR3 is TGCGCCAGCAGCTTTAACCATCAAGAGACCCAGTACTTC.

The V and J genes are TRBV19 and TRBJ2-5; TRBD1 matches 7 bases. V trimming: 5 bases; J trimming: 4 bases; junction bases outside the gene matches: 10. The CDR3 is 15 amino acids. CDR1 is LNHDA, CDR2 SQIVND, per germline (reference sequence). The CDR3 region is CASSQGADRRETQYF. Written as DNA, the CDR3 is TGTGCCAGTAGTCAAGGTGCGGACAGGAGAGAGACCCAGTACTTC.

V and J are TRBV18 and TRBJ2-3; 8 nucleotides match TRBD1. Germline CDR1 reads KGHSH; CDR2 reads LQKENI. The V and J ends lost 3 bases and 0 bases, in that order; junction bases with no gene match: 2. The CDR3 runs to 15 residues. The CDR3 nucleotides are TGTGCCAGCTCACCGACAGGGGCTAGCACAGATACGCAGTATTTT. As protein: CASSPTGASTDTQYF.

The V call is TRBV6-6, the J call TRBJ1-6; D unclear. The V end lost 5 bases, the J end lost 9 bases, and 11 bases lay between the germline ends. The germline V gene has CDR1 MNHNY and CDR2 SVGAGI (reference sequence). The CDR3 is 13 residues long. The CDR3 protein is CASSPWTFSPLHF. CDR3 bases: TGTGCCAGCAGTCCCTGGACGTTTTCACCCCTCCACTTT.

This clone was observed a few times. The chain links TRBV28 to TRBJ1-2; perhaps TRBD1 as D (6 bases). Trimming removed 3 bases at V and 7 bases at J, with 18 bases between. The CDR3 length is 15 residues. Germline CDR1 MDHEN, CDR2 SYDVKM. For the CDR3, the DNA is TGTGCCAGCAGTTTGATTTTTCGGGGCAGGGGTGGCTACACCTTC. Protein sequence: CASSLIFRGRGGYTF.

The CDR3 region is CASSVGAGNTEAFF. Written as DNA, the CDR3 is TGTGCCAGCAGCGTGGGGGCGGGGAACACTGAAGCTTTCTTT. This chain connects TRBV9 to TRBJ1-1, with D perhaps matching TRBD1 (6 bases). V dropped 2 bases and J dropped 1 base, with 9 bases sitting between them. The CDR3 consists of 14 residues. Germline-derived CDR1 and CDR2 are SGDLS and YYNGEE.

The chain carries TRBV11-1 and TRBJ1-2; TRBD1 aligns across 9 bases. In germline, CDR1 is SGHAT, CDR2 FQDESV (reference sequence). J was trimmed by 3 bases and V by 0 bases; bases with no gene match: 2. The CDR3 loop spans 15 amino acids. DNA of the CDR3: TGTGCCAGCAGCTTAGCGGGACAGGGCTACTATGGCTACACCTTC. It yields the protein CASSLAGQGYYGYTF.

The V and J genes are TRBV6-1 and TRBJ1-2; 7 bases match TRBD1. CDR3 size: 14 residues. Germline CDR1 and CDR2: MNHNS and SASEGT. V lost 6 bases to trimming and J lost 5 bases; unmatched junction nucleotides: 9. The CDR3 is CASSRRQGQYGYTF. The CDR3 nucleotides read TGTGCCAGCAGCAGAAGACAGGGTCAGTATGGCTACACCTTC.

The CDR3 spells CASSRDRAENIQYF. The CDR3 bases are TGTGCCAGCTCACGGGACAGGGCAGAAAACATTCAGTACTTC. The chain joins TRBV18 to TRBJ2-4, with 9 bases lining up with TRBD1. V dropped 4 bases and J dropped 5; count of bases not matched to a gene: 3. Looked up from germline, CDR1 is KGHSH and CDR2 is LQKENI. The length of the CDR3 is 14 residues.